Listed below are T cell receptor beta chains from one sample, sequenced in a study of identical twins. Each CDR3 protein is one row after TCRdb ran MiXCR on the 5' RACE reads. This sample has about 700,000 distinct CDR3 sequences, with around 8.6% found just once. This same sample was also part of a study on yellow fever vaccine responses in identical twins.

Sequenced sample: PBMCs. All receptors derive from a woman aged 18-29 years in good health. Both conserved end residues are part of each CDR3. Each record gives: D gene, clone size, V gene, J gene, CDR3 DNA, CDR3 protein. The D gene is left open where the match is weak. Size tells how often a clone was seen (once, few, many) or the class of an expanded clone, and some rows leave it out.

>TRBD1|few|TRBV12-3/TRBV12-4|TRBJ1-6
TGTGCCAGCAGCTTTCCGACAGGGAATTATTCACCCCTCCACTTT
CASSFPTGNYSPLHF
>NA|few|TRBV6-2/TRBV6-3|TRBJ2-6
TGTGCCAGCAGCCAACCGTGGGGCCTGGACGGGTTCTCTGGGGCCAACGTCCTGACTTTC
CASSQPWGLDGFSGANVLTF
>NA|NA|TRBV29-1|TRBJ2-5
TGCAGCGTCGGGGGCGGGCGCAGGGAGACCCAGTACTTC
CSVGGGRRETQYF
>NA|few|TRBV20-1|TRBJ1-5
TGCAGTGCGAAGCCCCGCCTAAATCAGCCCCAGCATTTT
CSAKPRLNQPQHF
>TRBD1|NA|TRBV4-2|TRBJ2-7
TGTGCCAGCAGCCCATCGGCTGGACAGGGTACGCAGCAGTACTTC
CASSPSAGQGTQQYF
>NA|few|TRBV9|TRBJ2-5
TGTGCCAGCAGCGTAGGCGGGTCCGAGACCCAGTACTTC
CASSVGGSETQYF
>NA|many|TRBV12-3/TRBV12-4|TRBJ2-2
TGTGCCAGCAGGATTGGGGTCACCGGGGAGCTGTTTTTT
CASRIGVTGELFF
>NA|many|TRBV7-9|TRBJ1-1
TGTGCCAGCAGCCACACCCAGACAGTCACGAACACTGAAGCTTTCTTT
CASSHTQTVTNTEAFF
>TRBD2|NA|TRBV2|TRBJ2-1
TGTGCCAGCAGTGATATAACTAGCGGGAGAATGAATGAGCAGTTCTTC
CASSDITSGRMNEQFF
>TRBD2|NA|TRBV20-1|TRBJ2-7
TGCAGTGCTAGTTGGGGAGGGATCGACGAGCAGTACTTC
CSASWGGIDEQYF
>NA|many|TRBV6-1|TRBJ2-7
TGTGCCAGCAGTACAGAAAGCTACGAGCAGTACTTC
CASSTESYEQYF
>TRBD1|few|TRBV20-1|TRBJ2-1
TGCAGTGCTAGAACAGGGGTTTTCTCCTACAATGAGCAGTTCTTC
CSARTGVFSYNEQFF
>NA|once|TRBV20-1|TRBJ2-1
TGCAGTGCGCACCCGGGCCCCCCAAATGAGCAGTTCTTC
CSAHPGPPNEQFF
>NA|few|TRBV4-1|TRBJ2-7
TGCGCCAGCAGCCCCAGGGTACTGGGCCACGAGCAGTACTTC
CASSPRVLGHEQYF
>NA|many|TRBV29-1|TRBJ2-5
TGCAGCGTTGTAGGCGAGGAAGAGACCCAGTACTTC
CSVVGEEETQYF
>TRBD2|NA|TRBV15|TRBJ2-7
TGTGCCACCAGCAGAGAAGCGGGAGGGGCCTACGAGCAGTACTTC
CATSREAGGAYEQYF
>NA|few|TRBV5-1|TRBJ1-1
TGCGCCAGCAGCTTCCTGACCGGGGGGAACACTGAAGCTTTCTTT
CASSFLTGGNTEAFF
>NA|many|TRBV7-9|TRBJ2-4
TGTGCCAGCACCCATACGGGGCGCGAAAACATTCAGTACTTC
CASTHTGRENIQYF
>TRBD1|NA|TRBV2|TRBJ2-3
TGTGCCAGCCAGGGGGAACACACAGATACGCAGTATTTT
CASQGEHTDTQYF
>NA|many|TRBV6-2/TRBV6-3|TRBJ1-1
TGTGCCAGCAGTTACGGGGGATCGAACACTGAAGCTTTCTTT
CASSYGGSNTEAFF
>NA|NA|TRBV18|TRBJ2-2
TGTGCCAGCTCACCATTTCTCGCAGGCTCCACCGGGGAGCTGTTTTTT
CASSPFLAGSTGELFF
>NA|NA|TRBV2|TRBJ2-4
TGTGCCAGCAGTGAAGCCGAGGCAGAAATAGCCAAAAACATTCAGTACTTC
CASSEAEAEIAKNIQYF
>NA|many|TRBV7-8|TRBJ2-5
TGTGCCAGCCGGCCACCTAGTCAAGAGACCCAGTACTTC
CASRPPSQETQYF